This T cell receptor (beta chain) emerged from a study of cytomegalovirus exposure and HLA in healthy donors. Findings and limits, study-wide: It was reported that the classifier diagnosed cytomegalovirus status with high specificity and sensitivity in both the original and validation cohorts. Associated with cytomegalovirus, according to the listing, were some 180 TCR beta chains.

Trimming removed 2 bases from V and 2 bases from J; junction bases left unmatched: 7. Looked up from germline, CDR1 is SGHKS and CDR2 is YYEKEE (reference sequence). The CDR3 contains 15 residues. With 60 Vbeta and 13 Jbeta primers, the PCR was carried out. Method: immunoSEQ multiplex PCR; TCRdb's copy keeps in-frame clones and lacks some. The sample lists approximately 120,000 clones, over 60% occurring once. Details on this clone: Antigen unknown.

The material sequenced was PBMCs. The TCR originated in a female donor in good health and CMV-seronegative. V is TRBV5-5 and J is TRBJ2-7; 7 bases align to TRBD1. CDR3 protein: CASSFSGTETYEQYF. CDR3 in DNA: TGTGCCAGCAGCTTTTCCGGGACAGAGACCTACGAGCAGTACTTC.